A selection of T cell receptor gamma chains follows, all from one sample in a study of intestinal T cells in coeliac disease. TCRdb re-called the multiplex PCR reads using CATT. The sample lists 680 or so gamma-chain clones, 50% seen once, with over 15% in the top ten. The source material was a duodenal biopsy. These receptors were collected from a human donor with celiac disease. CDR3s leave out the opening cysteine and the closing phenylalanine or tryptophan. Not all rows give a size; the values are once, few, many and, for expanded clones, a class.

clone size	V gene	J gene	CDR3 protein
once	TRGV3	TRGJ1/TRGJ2	ATWDNSNYYKKL
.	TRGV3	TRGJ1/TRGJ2	ATCLITYKKL
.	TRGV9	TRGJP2	ASLTFYSSDWIKT
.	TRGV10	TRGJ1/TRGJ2	AAWDYYKKL
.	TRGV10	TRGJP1	AAWVPLGWFKI
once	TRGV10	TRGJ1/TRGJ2	AAWDYRSGVYKKL
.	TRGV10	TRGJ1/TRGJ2	AAWVKKL
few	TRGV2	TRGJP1	ATWPWTIIFPYTTGWFKI
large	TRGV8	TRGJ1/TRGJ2	ATWDSHYYKKL
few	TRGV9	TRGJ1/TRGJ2	APYYKKL
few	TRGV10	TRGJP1	AALGLQATGWFKI
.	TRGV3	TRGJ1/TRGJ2	ATWGRGNV
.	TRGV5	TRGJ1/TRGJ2	ATWDTQKL
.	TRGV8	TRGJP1	ATWDKALGWFKI
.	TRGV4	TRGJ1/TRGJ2	ATGNRGLNKKL
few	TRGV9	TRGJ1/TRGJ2	ALWGGTLVGKL
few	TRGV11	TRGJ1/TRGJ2	ACCHIKKL
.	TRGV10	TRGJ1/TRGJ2	AGVGLNPAGRYKKL
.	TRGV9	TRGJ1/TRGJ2	ALWKNYYKKL
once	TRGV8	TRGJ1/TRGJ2	ATWTLIMKL
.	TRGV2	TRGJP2	ATWDGPNRRSWIKT
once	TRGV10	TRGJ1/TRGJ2	AGVGLLRGVEKKL
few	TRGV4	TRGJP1	ATWDDTTGWSKI
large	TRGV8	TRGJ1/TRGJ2	ATWDNGYKKL
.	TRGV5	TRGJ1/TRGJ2	ATWDRLEDNKKL
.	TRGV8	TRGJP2	APGDRSSSDWIKT
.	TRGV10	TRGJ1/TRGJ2	AAWGFISGGSYKKL
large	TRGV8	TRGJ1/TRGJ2	ATWDQIGPYKL
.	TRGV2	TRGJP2	ATWDGLSLMSSDWIKT
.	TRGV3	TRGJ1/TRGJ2	ATWGRGKL
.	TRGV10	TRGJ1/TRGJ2	AAWELSGGSYKKL
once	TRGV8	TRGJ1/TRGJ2	ATWTFNKKL
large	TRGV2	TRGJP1	ATWDGPGWFKI
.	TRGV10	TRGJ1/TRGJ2	AAFVYYKKL
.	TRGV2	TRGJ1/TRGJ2	ATWRAEKL
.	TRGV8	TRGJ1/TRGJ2	ATWDSAYYKKL
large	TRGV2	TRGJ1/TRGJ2	ATIKQYRYKKL
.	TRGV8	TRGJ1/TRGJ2	ATWSPTPKYYYKKL
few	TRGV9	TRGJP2	ASLHFIVVDWIKT
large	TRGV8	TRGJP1	ATCTGWFKI
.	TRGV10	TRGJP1	AAWDLRGIGARTLVWFKI
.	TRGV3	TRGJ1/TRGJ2	ATWDRPFRHKKL
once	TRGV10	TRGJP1	AAWDSRGRRPTGWFKI
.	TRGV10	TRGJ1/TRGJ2	AAFTYKKL